The sequence of this T cell receptor (beta chain) was determined in a study of T cells in Graves' hyperthyroidism and ophthalmopathy. Study results and caveats: Most thyroid clonotypes expanded above 0.001 were also detected in blood. A model using 13 V-J features told ophthalmopathy apart from stable hyperthyroidism.

With regard to this clonotype: Its antigen remains unknown.

The germline gives CDR1 SGHRS, CDR2 YFSETQ. V was cut by 0 bases and J by 0 bases, with 9 bases left in between. CDR3 size: 16 residues. Researchers took RNA transcripts and amplified the TCR beta CDR3 regions from them. RT-PCR in the first round (using the HTBI primer set) targeted the TCR CDR3. In TCRdb, the multiplex PCR reads were re-called with MiXCR into one record per CDR3 protein. Of roughly 500,000 distinct CDR3 sequences listed, roughly 23% were seen once; the top ten hold 49%. V usage is TRBV5-1 and J usage is TRBJ2-2; tentative D call: TRBD2 (6 bases). The receptor's source is a woman in her seventies with Graves' ophthalmopathy. The sample taken for sequencing was blood. CDR3 sequence reads: CASSLVGTSNTGELFF. The CDR3 DNA sequence: TGCGCCAGCAGCTTGGTGGGGACTTCGAACACCGGGGAGCTGTTTTTT.